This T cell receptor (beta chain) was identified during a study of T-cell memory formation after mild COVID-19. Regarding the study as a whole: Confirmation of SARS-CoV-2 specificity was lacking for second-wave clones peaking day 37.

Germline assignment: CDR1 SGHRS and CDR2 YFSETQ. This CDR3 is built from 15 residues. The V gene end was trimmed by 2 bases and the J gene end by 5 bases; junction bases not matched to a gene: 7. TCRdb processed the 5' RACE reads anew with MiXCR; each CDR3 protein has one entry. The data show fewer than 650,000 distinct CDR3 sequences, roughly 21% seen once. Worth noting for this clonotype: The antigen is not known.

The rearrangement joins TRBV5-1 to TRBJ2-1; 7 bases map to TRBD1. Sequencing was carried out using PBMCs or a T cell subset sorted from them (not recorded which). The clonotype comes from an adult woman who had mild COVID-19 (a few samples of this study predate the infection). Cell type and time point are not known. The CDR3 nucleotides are TGCGCCAGCAGCTTACAGGGGAGTGCGCACAATGAGCAGTTCTTC. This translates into CASSLQGSAHNEQFF.